Here is one TCR beta chain with its context. These data come from a study of blood T cells in healthy people across ages. Using a J-beta primer mix together with a sample-barcoded 5' primer, a second PCR was run for roughly 6 to 11 cycles. Via MiXCR, TCRdb re-called the 5' RACE reads, giving one row per CDR3 protein. The sample gives roughly 800,000 distinct CDR3 sequences, 55% to 70% of which show up once; 20% to 25% is in the top ten. Donors ranged from about 6 to 90 years old and were healthy Caucasians in Russia. V lost 3 bases, J lost 5 bases, and 7 bases stayed unmatched. CDR3 length: 15 residues. The germline CDR1 and CDR2 sequences are SGHAT and FQNNGV.

This clonotype originated in a young man in good health. The sample comprised blood. V gene TRBV11-2 combines with J gene TRBJ2-4; 7 bases are shared with TRBD1. CDR3 nucleotides: TGTGCCAGCAGCTTGGGTCCGGGACAGCAAAACATTCAGTACTTC. This gives the protein CASSLGPGQQNIQYF.